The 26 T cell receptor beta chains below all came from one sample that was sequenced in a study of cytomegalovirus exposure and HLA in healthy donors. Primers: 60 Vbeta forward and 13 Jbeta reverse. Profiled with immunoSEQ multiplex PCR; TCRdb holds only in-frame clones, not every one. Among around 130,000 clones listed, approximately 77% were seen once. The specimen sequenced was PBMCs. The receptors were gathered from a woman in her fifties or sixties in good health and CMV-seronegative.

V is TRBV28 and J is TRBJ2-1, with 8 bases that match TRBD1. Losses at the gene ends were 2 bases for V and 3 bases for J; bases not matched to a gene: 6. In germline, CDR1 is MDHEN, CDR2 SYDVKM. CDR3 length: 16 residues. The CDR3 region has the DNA TGTGCCAGCAGTTTACCAGGACAGGGATTCTACAATGAGCAGTTCTTC. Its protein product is CASSLPGQGFYNEQFF.

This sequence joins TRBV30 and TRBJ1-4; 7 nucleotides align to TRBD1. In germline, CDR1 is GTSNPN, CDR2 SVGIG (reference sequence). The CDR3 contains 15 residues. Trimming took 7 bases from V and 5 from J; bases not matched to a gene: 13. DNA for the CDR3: TGTGCCTCTTACTCCTTTAGGGGGCCGAATGAAAAACTGTTTTTT. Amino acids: CASYSFRGPNEKLFF.

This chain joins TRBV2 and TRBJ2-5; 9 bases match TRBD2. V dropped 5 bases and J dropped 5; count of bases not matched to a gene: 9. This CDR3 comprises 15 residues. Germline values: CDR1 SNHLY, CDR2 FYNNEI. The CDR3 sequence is CASSSSGGFQETQYF. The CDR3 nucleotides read TGTGCCAGCAGTTCCAGCGGGGGGTTTCAGGAGACCCAGTACTTC.

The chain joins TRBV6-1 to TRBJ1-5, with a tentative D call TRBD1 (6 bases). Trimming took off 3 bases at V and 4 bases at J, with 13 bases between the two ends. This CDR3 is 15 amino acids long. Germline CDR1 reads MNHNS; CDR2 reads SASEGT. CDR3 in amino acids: CASSDLQGRNQPQHF. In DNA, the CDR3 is TGTGCCAGCAGTGACCTACAGGGTCGGAATCAGCCCCAGCATTTT.

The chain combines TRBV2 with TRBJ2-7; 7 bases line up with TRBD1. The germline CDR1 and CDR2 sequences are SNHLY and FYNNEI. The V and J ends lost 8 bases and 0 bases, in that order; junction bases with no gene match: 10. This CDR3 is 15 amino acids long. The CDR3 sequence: CASCKQGISSYEQYF. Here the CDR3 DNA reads TGTGCCAGCTGTAAACAGGGGATTAGCTCCTACGAGCAGTACTTC.

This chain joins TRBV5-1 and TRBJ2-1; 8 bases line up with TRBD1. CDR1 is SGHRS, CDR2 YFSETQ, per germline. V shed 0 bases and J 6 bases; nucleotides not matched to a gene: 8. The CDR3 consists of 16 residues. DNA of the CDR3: TGCGCCAGCAGCTTGGGAGACAGGGGAATGGTCAATGAGCAGTTCTTC. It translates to CASSLGDRGMVNEQFF.

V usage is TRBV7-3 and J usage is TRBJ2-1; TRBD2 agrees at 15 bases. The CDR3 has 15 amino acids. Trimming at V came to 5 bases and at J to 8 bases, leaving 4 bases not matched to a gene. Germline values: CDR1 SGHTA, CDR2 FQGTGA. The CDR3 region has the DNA TGTGCCAGCAGCCGGACTAGCGGGGGGGCATATGAGCAGTTCTTC. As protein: CASSRTSGGAYEQFF.

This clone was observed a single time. The CDR3 DNA follows: TGTGCCAGCAGTTTAATCGCAGATACGCAGTATTTT. It is translated as CASSLIADTQYF. This rearrangement joins TRBV28 to TRBJ2-3; D unresolved. Trimming removed 2 bases from V and 4 bases from J, with 4 bases in between. The CDR3 has 12 residues. Germline CDR1 and CDR2: MDHEN and SYDVKM. Variable domain in full (rest from reference TRBV28 and TRBJ2-3): DVKVTQSSRYLVKRTGEKVFLECVQDMDHENMFWYRQDPGLGLRLIYFSYDVKMKEKGDIPEGYSVSREKKERFSLILESASTNQTSMYLCASSLIADTQYFGPGTRLTVL.

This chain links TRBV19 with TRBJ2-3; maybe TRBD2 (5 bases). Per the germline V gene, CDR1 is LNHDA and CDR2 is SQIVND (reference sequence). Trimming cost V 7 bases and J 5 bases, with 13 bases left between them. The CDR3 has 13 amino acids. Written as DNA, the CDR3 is TGTGCCAGTAATACGGGTGCGGGAGATACGCAGTATTTT. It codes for CASNTGAGDTQYF.

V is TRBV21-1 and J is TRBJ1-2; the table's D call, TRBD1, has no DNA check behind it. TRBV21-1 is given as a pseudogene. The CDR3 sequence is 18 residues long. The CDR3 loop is CASSPRAKSGFINYGYTF. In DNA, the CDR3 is TGTGCCAGCAGCCCCCGGGCGAAATCAGGGTTCATAAACTATGGCTACACCTTC.

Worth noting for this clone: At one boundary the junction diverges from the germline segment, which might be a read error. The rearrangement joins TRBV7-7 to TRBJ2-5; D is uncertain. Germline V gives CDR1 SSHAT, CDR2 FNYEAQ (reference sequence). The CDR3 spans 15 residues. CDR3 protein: CASSLAGSLGETQYF. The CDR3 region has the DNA TGTGCTAGCAGCTTAGCCGGGTCCCTGGGAGAGACCCAGTACTTC.

The CDR3 reads CASSTDRAFKPQHF. CDR3 coding DNA: TGTGCCAGCAGCACGGACAGGGCATTCAAGCCCCAGCATTTT. The rearrangement links TRBV7-2 to TRBJ1-5; 8 bases map to TRBD1. V was clipped by 5 bases and J by 8 bases; unmatched bases: 8. Germline V gives CDR1 SGHTA, CDR2 FQGNSA. This CDR3 region has 14 residues.

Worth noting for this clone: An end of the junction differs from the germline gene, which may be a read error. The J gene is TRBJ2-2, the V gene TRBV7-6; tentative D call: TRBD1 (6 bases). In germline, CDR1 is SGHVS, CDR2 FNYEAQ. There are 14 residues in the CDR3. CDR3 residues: CASSPGTNSGELFF. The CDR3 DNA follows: TGTGCCAGCAGCCCCGGGACAAACAGCGGGGAGCTGTTTTTT.

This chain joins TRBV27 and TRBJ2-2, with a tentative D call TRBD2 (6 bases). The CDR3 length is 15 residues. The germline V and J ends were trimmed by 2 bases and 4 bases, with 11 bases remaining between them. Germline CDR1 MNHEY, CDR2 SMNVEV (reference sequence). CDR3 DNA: TGTGCCAGCAGTTTAACACTAGCTGGCACCGGGGAGCTGTTTTTT. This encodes CASSLTLAGTGELFF.

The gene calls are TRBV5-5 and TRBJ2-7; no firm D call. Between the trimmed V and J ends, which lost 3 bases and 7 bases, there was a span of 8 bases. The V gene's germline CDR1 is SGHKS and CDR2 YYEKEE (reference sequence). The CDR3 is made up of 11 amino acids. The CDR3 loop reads CASSWKTEQYF. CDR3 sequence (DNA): TGTGCCAGCAGCTGGAAGACTGAGCAGTACTTC.

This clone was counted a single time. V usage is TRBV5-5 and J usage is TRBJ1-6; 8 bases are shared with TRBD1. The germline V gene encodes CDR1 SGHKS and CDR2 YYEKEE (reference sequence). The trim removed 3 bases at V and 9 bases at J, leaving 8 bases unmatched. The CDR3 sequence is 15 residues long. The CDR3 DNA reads TGTGCCAGCAGCTCACCGGACAGGGTGGGTTCACCCCTCCACTTT. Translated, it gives CASSSPDRVGSPLHF.

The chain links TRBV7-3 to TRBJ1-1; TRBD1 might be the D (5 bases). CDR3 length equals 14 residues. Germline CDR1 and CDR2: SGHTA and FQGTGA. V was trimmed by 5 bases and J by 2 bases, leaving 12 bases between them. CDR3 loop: CASSRDGLNTEAFF. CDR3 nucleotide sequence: TGTGCCAGCAGCCGGGACGGACTAAACACTGAAGCTTTCTTT.

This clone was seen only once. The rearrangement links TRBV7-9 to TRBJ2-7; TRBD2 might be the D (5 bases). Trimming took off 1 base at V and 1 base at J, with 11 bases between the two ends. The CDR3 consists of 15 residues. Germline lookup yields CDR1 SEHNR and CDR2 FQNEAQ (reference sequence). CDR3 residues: CASSLGVGGSYEQYF. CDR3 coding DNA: TGTGCCAGCAGCTTAGGGGTCGGAGGATCCTACGAGCAGTACTTC.

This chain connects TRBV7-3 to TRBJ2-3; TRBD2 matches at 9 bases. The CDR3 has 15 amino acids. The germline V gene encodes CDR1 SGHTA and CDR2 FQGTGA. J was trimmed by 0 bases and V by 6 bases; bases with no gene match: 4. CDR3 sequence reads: CASSLSGSSTDTQYF. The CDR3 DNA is TGTGCCAGCAGTCTTAGCGGGAGTAGCACAGATACGCAGTATTTT.

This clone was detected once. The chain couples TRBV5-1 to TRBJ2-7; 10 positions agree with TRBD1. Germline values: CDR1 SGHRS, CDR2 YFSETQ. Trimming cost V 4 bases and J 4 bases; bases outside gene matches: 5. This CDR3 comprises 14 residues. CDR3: CASSTDRGLYEQYF. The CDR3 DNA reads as TGCGCCAGCAGCACAGACAGGGGGCTATACGAGCAGTACTTC.

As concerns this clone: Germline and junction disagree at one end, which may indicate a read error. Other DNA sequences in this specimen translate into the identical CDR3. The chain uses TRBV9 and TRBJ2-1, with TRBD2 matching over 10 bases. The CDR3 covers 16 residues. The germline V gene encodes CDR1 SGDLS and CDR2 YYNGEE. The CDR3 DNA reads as TGCGCCAGCAGCTCTCGGACTAGCGGAAAGTACAATGAGCAGTTCTTC. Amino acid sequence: CASSSRTSGKYNEQFF.

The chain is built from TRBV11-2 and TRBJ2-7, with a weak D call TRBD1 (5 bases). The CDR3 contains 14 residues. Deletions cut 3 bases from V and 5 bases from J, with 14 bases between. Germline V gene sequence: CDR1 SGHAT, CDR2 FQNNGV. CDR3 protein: CASSFEQVTHEQYF. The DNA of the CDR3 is TGTGCCAGCAGCTTCGAACAGGTGACCCACGAGCAGTACTTC.

CDR3 sequence (DNA): TGCGCCAGCAGTGAGTCCCAGGGGGCCCCCGAGACCCAGTACTTC. Its protein is CASSESQGAPETQYF. The chain combines TRBV10-1 with TRBJ2-5, with 8 bases aligning to TRBD1. V dropped 0 bases and J dropped 5; count of bases not matched to a gene: 5. CDR3 size: 15 residues. Germline V gene sequence: CDR1 WNHNN, CDR2 SYGVQD (reference sequence).

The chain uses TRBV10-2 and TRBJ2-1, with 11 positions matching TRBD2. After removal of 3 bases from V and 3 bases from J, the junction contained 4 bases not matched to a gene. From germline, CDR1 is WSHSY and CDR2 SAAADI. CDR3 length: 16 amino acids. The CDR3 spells CASSDTTSGSYNEQFF. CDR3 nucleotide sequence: TGCGCCAGCAGTGATACCACTAGCGGGAGCTACAATGAGCAGTTCTTC.

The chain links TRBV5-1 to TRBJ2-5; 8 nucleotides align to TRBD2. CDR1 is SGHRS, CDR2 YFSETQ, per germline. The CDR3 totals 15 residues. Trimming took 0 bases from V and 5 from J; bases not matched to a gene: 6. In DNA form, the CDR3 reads TGCGCCAGCAGCTTGGCGGCGGGAGGCGGGGAGACCCAGTACTTC. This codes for CASSLAAGGGETQYF.

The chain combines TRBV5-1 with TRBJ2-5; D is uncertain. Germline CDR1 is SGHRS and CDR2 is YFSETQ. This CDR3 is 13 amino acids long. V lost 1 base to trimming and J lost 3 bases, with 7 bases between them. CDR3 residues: CASSLIREETQYF. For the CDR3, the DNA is TGCGCCAGCAGCTTGATTCGGGAAGAGACCCAGTACTTC. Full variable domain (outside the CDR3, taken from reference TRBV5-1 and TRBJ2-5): KAGVTQTPRYLIKTRGQQVTLSCSPISGHRSVSWYQQTPGQGLQFLFEYFSETQRNKGNFPGRFSGRQFSNSRSEMNVSTLELGDSALYLCASSLIREETQYFGPGTRLLVL.